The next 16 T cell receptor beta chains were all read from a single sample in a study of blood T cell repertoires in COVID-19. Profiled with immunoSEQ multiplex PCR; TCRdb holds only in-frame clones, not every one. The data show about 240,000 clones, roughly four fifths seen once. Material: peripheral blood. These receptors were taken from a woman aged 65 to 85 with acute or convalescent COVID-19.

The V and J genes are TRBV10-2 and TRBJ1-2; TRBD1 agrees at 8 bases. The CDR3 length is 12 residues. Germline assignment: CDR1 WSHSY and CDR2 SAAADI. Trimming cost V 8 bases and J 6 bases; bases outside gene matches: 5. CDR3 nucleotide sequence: TGCGCCAGCTACAGGGGGAGGGATGGCTACACCTTC. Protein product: CASYRGRDGYTF.

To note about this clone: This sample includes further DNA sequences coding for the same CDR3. This CDR3 reads CASSLPGTGSYEQYF. CDR3 DNA sequence: TGTGCCAGCAGTCTTCCCGGGACAGGATCCTACGAGCAGTACTTC. The genes are TRBV28 and TRBJ2-7; 8 bases agree with TRBD1. Germline values: CDR1 MDHEN, CDR2 SYDVKM. Trimming took 5 bases from V and 1 from J; bases not matched to a gene: 7. The CDR3 loop spans 15 amino acids.

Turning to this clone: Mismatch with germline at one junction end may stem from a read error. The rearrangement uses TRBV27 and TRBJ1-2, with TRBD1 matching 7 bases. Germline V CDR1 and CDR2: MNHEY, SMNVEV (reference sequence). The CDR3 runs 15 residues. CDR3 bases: TGTGCCAGCTGGGATAAGGGACAGTCTGGCTATCGCTACACCTTC. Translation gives CASWDKGQSGYRYTF.

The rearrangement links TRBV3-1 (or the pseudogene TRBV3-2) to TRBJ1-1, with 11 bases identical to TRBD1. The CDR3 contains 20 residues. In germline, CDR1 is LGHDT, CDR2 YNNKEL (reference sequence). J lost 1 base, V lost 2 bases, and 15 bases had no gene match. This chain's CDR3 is CASSQLPPQDRGPGNTEAFF. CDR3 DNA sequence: TGTGCCAGCAGCCAATTACCCCCCCAGGACAGGGGGCCGGGGAACACTGAAGCTTTCTTT.

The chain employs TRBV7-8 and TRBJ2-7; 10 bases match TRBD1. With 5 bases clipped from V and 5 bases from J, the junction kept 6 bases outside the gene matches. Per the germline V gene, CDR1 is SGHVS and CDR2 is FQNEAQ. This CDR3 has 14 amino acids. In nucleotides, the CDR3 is TGTGCCAGCAGCACCCGGGACAGGGGCCACGAGCAGTACTTC. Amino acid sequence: CASSTRDRGHEQYF. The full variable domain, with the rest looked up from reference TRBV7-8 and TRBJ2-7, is GAGVSQSPRYKVAKRGQDVALRCDPISGHVSLFWYQQALGQGPEFLTYFQNEAQLDKSGLPSDRFFAERPEGSVSTLKIQRTQQEDSAVYLCASSTRDRGHEQYFGPGTRLTVT.

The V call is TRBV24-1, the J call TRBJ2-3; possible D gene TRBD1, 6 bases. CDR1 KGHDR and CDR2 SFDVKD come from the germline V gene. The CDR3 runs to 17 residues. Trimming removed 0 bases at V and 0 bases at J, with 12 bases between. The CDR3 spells CATSDLQGHASTDTQYF. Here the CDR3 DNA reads TGTGCCACCAGTGATTTGCAGGGACACGCTAGCACAGATACGCAGTATTTT.

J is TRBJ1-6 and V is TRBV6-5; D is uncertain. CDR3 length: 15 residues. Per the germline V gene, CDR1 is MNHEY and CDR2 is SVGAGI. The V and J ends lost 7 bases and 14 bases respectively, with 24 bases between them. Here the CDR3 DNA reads TGTGCCAGCACTCCAGGAAGGCTGACCAATTTGGCCCTCCACTTT. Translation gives CASTPGRLTNLALHF.

In DNA form, the CDR3 reads TGTGCCAGTAGTTCTCAGGGGTGGGGTGAAGCTTTCTTT. Protein sequence: CASSSQGWGEAFF. V is TRBV19 and J is TRBJ1-1; tentative D call: TRBD1 (6 bases). Germline-derived CDR1 and CDR2 are LNHDA and SQIVND (reference sequence). This CDR3 is 13 amino acids long. Trimming shortened V by 5 bases and J by 7 bases, and 14 bases separated the two germline ends.

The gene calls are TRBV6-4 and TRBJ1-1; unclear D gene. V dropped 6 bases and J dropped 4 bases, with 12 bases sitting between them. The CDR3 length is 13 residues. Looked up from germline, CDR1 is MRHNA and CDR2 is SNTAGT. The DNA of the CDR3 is TGTGCCAGCAGCCGAACAGCAACCACTGAAGCTTTCTTT. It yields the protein CASSRTATTEAFF.

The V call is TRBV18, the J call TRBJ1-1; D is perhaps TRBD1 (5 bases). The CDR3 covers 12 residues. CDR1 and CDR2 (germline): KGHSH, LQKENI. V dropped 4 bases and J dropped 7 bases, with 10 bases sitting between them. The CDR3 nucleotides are TGTGCCAGCTCACTGTTGACAGATGAAGCTTTCTTT. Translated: CASSLLTDEAFF.

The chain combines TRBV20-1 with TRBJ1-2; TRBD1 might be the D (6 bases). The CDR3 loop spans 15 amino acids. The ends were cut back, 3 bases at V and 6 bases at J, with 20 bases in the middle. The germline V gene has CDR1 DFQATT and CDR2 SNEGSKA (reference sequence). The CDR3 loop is CSASTPTGNQDGYTF. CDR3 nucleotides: TGCAGTGCTAGTACCCCAACAGGGAATCAAGATGGCTACACCTTC.

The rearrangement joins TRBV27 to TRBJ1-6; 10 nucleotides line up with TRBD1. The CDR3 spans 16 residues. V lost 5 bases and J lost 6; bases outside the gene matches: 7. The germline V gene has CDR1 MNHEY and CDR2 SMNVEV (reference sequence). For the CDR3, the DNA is TGTGCCAGCAGTCTCCGGACAGGGGGGAGTAATTCACCCCTCCACTTT. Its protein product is CASSLRTGGSNSPLHF.

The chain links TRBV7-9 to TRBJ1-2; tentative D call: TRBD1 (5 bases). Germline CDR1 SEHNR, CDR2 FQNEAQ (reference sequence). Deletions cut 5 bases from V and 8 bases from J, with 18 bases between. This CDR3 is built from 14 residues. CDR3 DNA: TGTGCCAGCAGCACAGCAACAGGAGAAGGGGGCTACACCTTC. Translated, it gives CASSTATGEGGYTF.

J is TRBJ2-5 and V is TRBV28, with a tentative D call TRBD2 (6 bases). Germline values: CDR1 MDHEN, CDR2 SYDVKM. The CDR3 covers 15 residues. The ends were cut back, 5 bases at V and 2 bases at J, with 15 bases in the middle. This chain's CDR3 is CASSTPTGLQETQYF. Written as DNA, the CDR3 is TGTGCCAGCAGTACTCCAACAGGACTACAAGAGACCCAGTACTTC.

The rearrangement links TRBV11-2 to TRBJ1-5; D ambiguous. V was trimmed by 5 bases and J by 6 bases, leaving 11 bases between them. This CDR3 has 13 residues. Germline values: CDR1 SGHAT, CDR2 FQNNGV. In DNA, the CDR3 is TGTGCCAGCAGCCTCGAGAGGGTTCAGCCCCAGCATTTT. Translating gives CASSLERVQPQHF. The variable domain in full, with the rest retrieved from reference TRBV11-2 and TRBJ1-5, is EAGVAQSPRYKIIEKRQSVAFWCNPISGHATLYWYQQILGQGPKLLIQFQNNGVVDDSQLPKDRFSAERLKGVDSTLKIQPAKLEDSAVYLCASSLERVQPQHFGDGTRLSIL.

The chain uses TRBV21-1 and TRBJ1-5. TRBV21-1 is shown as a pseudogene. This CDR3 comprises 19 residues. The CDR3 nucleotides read TGTGCCAGCAGCAAAGCGCGGGACCCTAGACTCGATAGCAATCAGCCCCAGCATTTT. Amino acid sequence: CASSKARDPRLDSNQPQHF.